This T cell receptor beta chain was documented in a study of blood T cell repertoires in COVID-19. Study background: Specimens from acute and convalescent COVID-19 originated in the United States, Italy and Spain.

The CDR3 has 13 amino acids. The V end was cut by 1 base, the J end by 7 bases, with 8 bases between. Germline V gives CDR1 SGHRS, CDR2 YFSETQ. Generated by immunoSEQ multiplex PCR, the TCRdb table keeps only in-frame clones and is missing some. The sample yields some 200,000 clones, 94% seen once. The sequencing sample was made of peripheral blood. V gene TRBV5-1 combines with J gene TRBJ1-4; no clear D gene. The clonotype comes from a man between 25 and 39 years old with COVID-19, enrolled during active disease. CDR3 loop: CASSLTPGEKLFF. CDR3 sequence (DNA): TGCGCCAGCAGCTTGACCCCAGGTGAAAAACTGTTTTTT.